The present entry profiles one TCR beta chain with its context. Libraries were prepared by immunoSEQ multiplex PCR; TCRdb keeps only in-frame clonotypes and omits some of them. The sample includes approximately 130,000 clones, approximately 88% of them seen just once. This entry comes from a study of T cell responses to AZD1222 COVID-19 vaccine. The CDR3 is 13 amino acids. V dropped 1 base and J dropped 8 bases, with 12 bases sitting between them. Germline lookup yields CDR1 SGDLS and CDR2 YYNGEE. The clonotype was recovered from an adult who received the AZD1222 COVID-19 vaccine. The V and J genes are TRBV9 and TRBJ1-2; D is undetermined. Sequences were derived from peripheral blood, sampled 28 days after the second AZD1222 dose. CDR3 bases: TGTGCCAGCAGCGTAAAATGGCTTAGAGGCTACACCTTC. Translation: CASSVKWLRGYTF.